The clone carrying this T cell receptor (beta chain) has a single count. Bead-separated CD4+, CD4+CD8+, CD57+ or CD56+ fractions, or PBMC, were used. This specimen comes from a study of STAT5B mutations in CD4+ large granular lymphocyte leukemia. Generated by immunoSEQ multiplex PCR, the TCRdb table keeps only in-frame clones and is missing some. Of 4,000 or so clones detected, about 76% appear once; the ten largest clones hold 70% to 75%. The CDR3 consists of 14 residues. Germline loops: CDR1 SQVTM, CDR2 ANQGSEA. V dropped 7 bases and J dropped 0 bases, with 12 bases sitting between them. Sequenced sample: PBMCs. The chain employs TRBV29-1 and TRBJ1-4, with D possibly matching TRBD1 (5 bases). The clonotype comes from a man aged 55 to 70 with CD4+ T-cell large granular lymphocyte leukemia. The CDR3 sequence is CSARGLATNEKLFF. CDR3 DNA sequence: TGCAGCGCCCGGGGCCTTGCAACTAATGAAAAACTGTTTTTT.